This T cell receptor (beta chain) was captured in a study of blood T cell repertoires in COVID-19. Turning to the study itself: The origin of the acute and convalescent COVID-19 samples was the United States, Italy and Spain. T cells, B-cell-depleted T cells, or PBMCs provided the cDNA or gDNA that served as material.

CDR1 is MNHEY and CDR2 is SMNVEV in the germline V gene (reference sequence). The CDR3 is made up of 14 amino acids. The V and J ends lost 2 bases and 7 bases respectively, with 14 bases between them. Authors' methods: Nucleated cell counts were estimated from reference gene primer amplification. The method was immunoSEQ multiplex PCR; TCRdb's version includes in-frame clones alone and lacks a portion of them. V, J and clone size are taken as reported in that table, and D and trimming were inferred from the DNA itself. The sample lists 120,000 or so clones; approximately 83% were seen once. Material for sequencing was peripheral blood. The TCR sequence derives from a woman between 50 and 59 years old with acute or convalescent COVID-19. V gene TRBV27 combines with J gene TRBJ1-2, with D possibly TRBD1 on 5 matching bases. CDR3 DNA: TGTGCCAGCAGTTTAATCGGGTTGGGGGGTGGCTACACCTTC. Translating it yields CASSLIGLGGGYTF.